The 10 T cell receptor beta chains reported below all come from one sample, sequenced in a study of control samples from healthy donors and cancer patients. Some clones are missing from TCRdb's copy, which holds only in-frame ones; the method was immunoSEQ multiplex PCR. The sample lists about 130,000 clones, 90% to 95% occurring once. Sequencing was performed on PBMCs. The receptors come from a man in his sixties with colorectal cancer.

The rearrangement uses TRBV27 and TRBJ1-6; no clear D. This CDR3 spans 16 amino acids. V was cut by 3 bases and J by 3 bases, with 12 bases left in between. The germline gives CDR1 MNHEY, CDR2 SMNVEV (reference sequence). CDR3 region: CASSFSRHNYNSPLHF. The CDR3 nucleotides read TGTGCCAGCAGTTTTAGTAGACACAACTATAATTCACCCCTCCACTTT.

J is TRBJ2-7 and V is TRBV29-1; D uncertain. V dropped 6 bases and J dropped 0 bases, with 6 bases sitting between them. The germline CDR1 and CDR2 sequences are SQVTM and ANQGSEA. CDR3 length: 11 residues. CDR3 sequence: CSVGSSYEQYF. CDR3 DNA sequence: TGCAGCGTGGGCAGCTCCTACGAGCAGTACTTC.

J is TRBJ1-4 and V is TRBV19; D remains unclear. The V end lost 5 bases, the J end lost 8 bases, and 21 bases lay between the germline ends. This CDR3 spans 16 amino acids. CDR1 LNHDA and CDR2 SQIVND come from the germline V gene (reference sequence). CDR3 amino acids: CASSSRSGLGIEKLFF. The DNA for the CDR3 is TGTGCCAGTAGTTCGCGGTCAGGTCTGGGTATAGAAAAACTGTTTTTT.

V is TRBV7-9 and J is TRBJ2-1, with D unresolved. The CDR3 is made up of 13 amino acids. Germline V gene sequence: CDR1 SEHNR, CDR2 FQNEAQ (reference sequence). V gave up 5 bases and J gave up 4 bases, with 9 bases separating them. CDR3 loop: CASSPDGYNEQFF. CDR3 DNA sequence: TGTGCCAGCAGCCCGGACGGATACAATGAGCAGTTCTTC.

The chain links TRBV30 to TRBJ1-3; D perhaps matches TRBD1 (5 bases). Germline V CDR1 and CDR2: GTSNPN, SVGIG (reference sequence). Trimming pared 6 bases from V and 0 bases from J, leaving 9 bases between. The length of the CDR3 is 13 residues. CDR3 DNA sequence: TGTGCCTGCGACAGCGGCTCTGGAAACACCATATATTTT. Protein: CACDSGSGNTIYF. Based on the CDR3 plus reference TRBV30 and TRBJ1-3, the full variable domain is SQTIHQWPATLVQPVGSPLSLECTVEGTSNPNLYWYRQAAGRGLQLLFYSVGIGQISSEVPQNLSASRPQDRQFILSSKKLLLSDSGFYLCACDSGSGNTIYFGEGSWLTVV.

This rearrangement joins TRBV9 to TRBJ2-3; 8 bases match TRBD2. The J segment lost 1 base and the V segment lost 0 bases, leaving 7 bases of the junction unmatched. CDR3 size: 17 residues. CDR1 and CDR2 from the germline V gene are SGDLS and YYNGEE. This CDR3 reads CASSVATFGGGTDTQYF. The CDR3 DNA sequence: TGTGCCAGCAGCGTAGCTACGTTCGGGGGGGGCACAGATACGCAGTATTTT.

The chain links TRBV4-3 to TRBJ1-4; D gene ambiguous. The CDR3 totals 13 residues. Germline V CDR1 and CDR2: LGHNA, YSLEER. Trimming cost V 0 bases and J 10 bases, with 9 bases left between them. The CDR3 loop reads CASSQDQVGKLFF. DNA of the CDR3: TGCGCCAGCAGCCAAGATCAGGTGGGAAAACTGTTTTTT.

The chain joins TRBV18 to TRBJ1-6; no firm D call. V was trimmed by 5 bases and J by 9 bases, leaving 17 bases between them. The CDR3 is 15 amino acids. Looked up from germline, CDR1 is KGHSH and CDR2 is LQKENI. CDR3 bases: TGTGCCAGCTCATCCGTTGAGGGCGTAGGTTCACCCCTCCACTTT. Translation gives CASSSVEGVGSPLHF.

The chain links TRBV7-9 to TRBJ1-2; unclear D gene. Trimming cost V 4 bases and J 2 bases, with 11 bases left between them. Germline V lookup: CDR1 SEHNR, CDR2 FQNEAQ (reference sequence). The CDR3 spans 14 residues. The CDR3: CASSSLGRNYGYTF. The CDR3 bases are TGTGCCAGCAGCTCCCTCGGCAGGAACTATGGCTACACCTTC.

The gene calls are TRBV9 and TRBJ2-3; 10 bases agree with TRBD2. V lost 3 bases to trimming and J lost 4 bases; unmatched junction nucleotides: 5. Germline values: CDR1 SGDLS, CDR2 YYNGEE. The CDR3 sequence is 15 residues long. CDR3 nucleotides: TGTGCCAGCAGCGAAATGGGGACTAGCGCAGATACGCAGTATTTT. This gives the protein CASSEMGTSADTQYF.